This section outlines one TCR beta chain sequence together with its context. Its antigen is as yet unknown. This entry belongs to a study of shared clonotypes between healthy human individuals. Study-wide background: Three plates each covered CD4 naive and memory; CD8 naive two, CD8 memory one. Overall study results and limits: Limited genetic and exposure-history diversity came from having few donors.

J lost 15 bases, V lost 6 bases, and 8 bases had no gene match. The CDR3 spans 12 residues. Germline V gene data show CDR1 as KGHSH and CDR2 as LQKENI. Clones were sequenced by immunoSEQ multiplex PCR, and TCRdb holds only the in-frame ones, with some missing. The sample shows 1.6 million or so clones, roughly 97% of them seen only once. Material: naive CD4+ T cells sorted from blood. Stated subset: CD45RA+ positively selected. This chain connects TRBV18 to TRBJ2-1; 10 bases agree with TRBD1. This clonotype was sampled from a man younger than 45 in good health. CDR3 DNA sequence: TGTGCCAGCTCGGAGGGACAGGGGCGTCCGTTCTTC. Protein sequence: CASSEGQGRPFF.